These 32 T cell receptor beta chains were sequenced from one sample in a study of T-cell memory formation after mild COVID-19. Using its own MiXCR run on the 5' RACE reads, TCRdb lists one record per CDR3 protein. This table holds approximately 500,000 distinct CDR3 sequences, about 23% found once. The source material was PBMCs or a T cell subset sorted from them (not recorded which). All receptors derive from an adult woman who had mild COVID-19 (a few samples of this study predate the infection). Cell type and time point are not known.

This chain uses TRBV10-3 with TRBJ1-1, with unresolved D. Trimming left V 2 bases short and J 0 bases short, with 4 bases between. The CDR3 has 13 amino acids. The V gene's germline CDR1 is ENHRY and CDR2 SYGVKD. DNA of the CDR3: TGTGCCATCAGTGAGGGGGTGAACACTGAAGCTTTCTTT. This sequence encodes CAISEGVNTEAFF.

This clonotype has just one count. The chain recombines TRBV4-3 with TRBJ2-7; 9 bases fit TRBD2. V shed 4 bases and J 2 bases; nucleotides not matched to a gene: 9. The CDR3 spans 16 residues. Germline V CDR1 and CDR2: LGHNA, YSLEER. The CDR3 sequence is CASSRIVVAGAYEQYF. DNA for the CDR3: TGCGCCAGCAGCCGCATCGTGGTAGCGGGAGCCTACGAGCAGTACTTC.

This clonotype was found a few times. The chain carries TRBV6-4 and TRBJ2-1, with a tentative D call TRBD1 (5 bases). The CDR3 contains 15 residues. The germline V gene has CDR1 MRHNA and CDR2 SNTAGT. V was trimmed by 2 bases and J by 8 bases, leaving 16 bases between them. CDR3 region: CASSDGSGGADEQFF. The CDR3 bases are TGTGCCAGCAGTGACGGAAGTGGTGGGGCGGATGAGCAGTTCTTC.

CDR3 DNA: TGTGCCAGCAGGAGGGGGCGTCGTCAAGAGACCCAGTACTTC. Protein: CASRRGRRQETQYF. J is TRBJ2-5 and V is TRBV7-9, with 7 bases identical to TRBD1. V gave up 6 bases and J gave up 2 bases; unmatched junction bases: 6. Germline values: CDR1 SEHNR, CDR2 FQNEAQ (reference sequence). The CDR3 spans 14 residues. Variable domain in full (rest from reference TRBV7-9 and TRBJ2-5): DTGVSQNPRHKITKRGQNVTFRCDPISEHNRLYWYRQTLGQGPEFLTYFQNEAQLEKSRLLSDRFSAERPKGSFSTLEIQRTEQGDSAMYLCASRRGRRQETQYFGPGTRLLVL.

This clonotype ranks as medium-sized. J is TRBJ2-5 and V is TRBV7-9; a weak D match, TRBD1 (6 bases). Trimming took 4 bases from V and 4 from J, leaving 10 bases between them. The CDR3 extends over 13 amino acids. Germline lookup yields CDR1 SEHNR and CDR2 FQNEAQ (reference sequence). The CDR3 loop is CASSSRGPETQYF. In DNA, the CDR3 is TGTGCCAGCAGCTCCAGGGGCCCAGAGACCCAGTACTTC.

V is TRBV7-6 and J is TRBJ2-2, with TRBD1 matching over 8 bases. Unmatched junction bases numbered 6, after V lost 6 bases and J lost 3 bases. The CDR3 contains 15 residues. CDR1 is SGHVS, CDR2 FNYEAQ, per germline. The CDR3 spells CASRVQGGDTGELFF. The DNA of the CDR3 is TGTGCCAGCAGGGTACAGGGGGGAGACACCGGGGAGCTGTTTTTT.

The chain links TRBV7-9 to TRBJ1-2; maybe TRBD1 (6 bases). With 5 bases removed from V and 10 bases from J, the gap between germline ends came to 23 bases. The CDR3 totals 15 residues. Per germline, CDR1 SEHNR and CDR2 FQNEAQ (reference sequence). The CDR3 DNA reads TGTGCCAGCAGCGACCCCAGGGGACTCTTCCTGGCCTACACCTTC. It translates to CASSDPRGLFLAYTF.

This clonotype was picked up many times. The V call is TRBV10-3, the J call TRBJ1-1; 9 nucleotides align to TRBD1. The CDR3 contains 17 residues. Looked up from germline, CDR1 is ENHRY and CDR2 is SYGVKD. V trimming: 3 bases; J trimming: 3 bases; junction bases outside the gene matches: 11. The CDR3 sequence: CAISDRDRVILDTEAFF. The DNA for the CDR3 is TGTGCCATCAGTGACCGGGACAGGGTCATATTGGACACTGAAGCTTTCTTT.

This clonotype has only a few counts. The V gene is TRBV7-9, the J gene TRBJ1-5; no firm D call. This CDR3 region has 15 residues. CDR1 and CDR2 (germline): SEHNR, FQNEAQ (reference sequence). V was cut by 5 bases and J by 2 bases, with 13 bases left in between. CDR3 sequence: CASSATDRGNQPQHF. CDR3 nucleotide sequence: TGTGCCAGCAGCGCCACAGATAGAGGCAATCAGCCCCAGCATTTT.

The chain employs TRBV18 and TRBJ2-7, with D perhaps matching TRBD2 (6 bases). The V end lost 3 bases, the J end lost 5 bases, and 20 bases lay between the germline ends. Germline CDR1 and CDR2: KGHSH and LQKENI. The CDR3 runs to 16 residues. The CDR3 nucleotides read TGTGCCAGCTCACCCCCTGGCGGGGTAGTAAAAGACGAGCAGTACTTC. Protein product: CASSPPGGVVKDEQYF.

The chain links TRBV9 to TRBJ2-2, with D hard to call. Germline lookup yields CDR1 SGDLS and CDR2 YYNGEE. Trimming shortened V by 7 bases and J by 6 bases, and 10 bases separated the two germline ends. The CDR3 is 12 residues long. CDR3 nucleotides: TGTGCCAGCTCCATTCAAGCCGGGGAGCTGTTTTTT. It yields the protein CASSIQAGELFF.

J is TRBJ2-3 and V is TRBV12-3 or TRBV12-4; D call uncertain. The CDR3 runs to 13 residues. V gave up 1 base and J gave up 2 bases, with 4 bases separating them. CDR3 region: CASSLGDTDTQYF. In nucleotides, the CDR3 is TGTGCCAGCAGTTTAGGGGACACAGATACGCAGTATTTT.

This clonotype was counted only a few times. The chain couples TRBV27 to TRBJ2-7; D is uncertain. The CDR3 is made up of 14 amino acids. Looked up from germline, CDR1 is MNHEY and CDR2 is SMNVEV (reference sequence). The germline V and J ends were trimmed by 5 bases and 7 bases, with 18 bases remaining between them. The CDR3 is CASSPSTWVGEQYF. The CDR3 DNA sequence: TGTGCCAGCAGTCCGAGCACTTGGGTCGGGGAGCAGTACTTC.

This clonotype has more than one count but fewer than ten. The chain couples TRBV15 to TRBJ1-1; D is unresolved. The germline V gene encodes CDR1 LNHNV and CDR2 YYDKDF (reference sequence). V was trimmed by 6 bases and J by 1 base, leaving 15 bases between them. The CDR3 length is 15 residues. This chain's CDR3 is CATRLASTGNTEAFF. CDR3 in DNA: TGTGCCACCAGGTTGGCAAGCACTGGGAACACTGAAGCTTTCTTT. The full variable domain, completed using reference TRBV15 and TRBJ1-1, is DAMVIQNPRYQVTQFGKPVTLSCSQTLNHNVMYWYQQKSSQAPKLLFHYYDKDFNNEADTPDNFQSRRPNTSFCFLDIRSPGLGDTAMYLCATRLASTGNTEAFFGQGTRLTVV.

The chain has TRBV24-1 and TRBJ2-1; D not resolved. Trimming removed 4 bases at V and 10 bases at J, with 16 bases between. CDR1 is KGHDR and CDR2 is SFDVKD in the germline V gene. This CDR3 spans 14 amino acids. This chain's CDR3 is CATSDHKVGREQFF. The CDR3 DNA reads TGTGCCACCAGTGACCACAAAGTAGGGCGCGAGCAGTTCTTC.

V and J are TRBV30 and TRBJ2-2, with D hard to call. Germline values: CDR1 GTSNPN, CDR2 SVGIG (reference sequence). CDR3 length: 15 amino acids. Trimming removed 2 bases at V and 0 bases at J, with 10 bases between. The CDR3, as DNA: TGTGCCTGGAGTAATGACTTAACGAACACCGGGGAGCTGTTTTTT. Translating gives CAWSNDLTNTGELFF. The full variable domain, completed using reference TRBV30 and TRBJ2-2, is SQTIHQWPATLVQPVGSPLSLECTVEGTSNPNLYWYRQAAGRGLQLLFYSVGIGQISSEVPQNLSASRPQDRQFILSSKKLLLSDSGFYLCAWSNDLTNTGELFFGEGSRLTVL.

This clonotype was found a few times. This chain uses TRBV24-1 with TRBJ1-5; D is ambiguous. CDR3 size: 13 residues. Trimming cost V 4 bases and J 5 bases, with 8 bases left between them. Looked up from germline, CDR1 is KGHDR and CDR2 is SFDVKD. The CDR3 DNA reads as TGTGCCACCAGTGACCCGGCGGATCAGCCCCAGCATTTT. This codes for CATSDPADQPQHF.

This clonotype was observed a handful of times. The chain couples TRBV15 to TRBJ2-3; 7 nucleotides match TRBD2. This CDR3 has 15 residues. V trimming: 4 bases; J trimming: 1 base; junction bases outside the gene matches: 5. The V gene's germline CDR1 is LNHNV and CDR2 YYDKDF (reference sequence). This chain's CDR3 is CATSTTRGGTDTQYF. The CDR3 DNA reads as TGTGCCACCAGCACTACACGGGGGGGCACAGATACGCAGTATTTT.

A few counts support this clonotype. The chain combines TRBV20-1 with TRBJ1-4; D is possibly TRBD1 (6 bases). The CDR3 has 13 residues. In germline, CDR1 is DFQATT, CDR2 SNEGSKA (reference sequence). V was cut by 7 bases and J by 8 bases, with 17 bases left in between. CDR3 region: CSVKVQGHEKLFF. CDR3 nucleotides: TGCAGTGTTAAAGTACAGGGTCACGAAAAACTGTTTTTT.

The V gene is TRBV4-3, the J gene TRBJ2-7; D call uncertain. Trimming took off 3 bases at V and 0 bases at J, with 6 bases between the two ends. CDR1 is LGHNA and CDR2 is YSLEER in the germline V gene. The CDR3 sequence is 13 residues long. DNA for the CDR3: TGCGCCAGCAGCCATTCCCTCTCCTACGAGCAGTACTTC. Its protein product is CASSHSLSYEQYF.

Only a few counts were recorded for this clonotype. V gene TRBV12-3 or TRBV12-4 combines with J gene TRBJ2-7; D assignment may be TRBD1 or TRBD2 (5 bases each). The V end lost 0 bases, the J end lost 4 bases, and 19 bases lay between the germline ends. The CDR3 has 17 residues. The CDR3 DNA is TGTGCCAGCAGTTTAGCGAACGGGGCCCTAACCTCGTACGAGCAGTACTTC. This encodes CASSLANGALTSYEQYF.

The V and J genes are TRBV9 and TRBJ2-2, with 15 bases matching TRBD2. The germline V gene encodes CDR1 SGDLS and CDR2 YYNGEE. With 3 bases clipped from V and 8 bases from J, the junction kept 5 bases outside the gene matches. The CDR3 runs to 16 residues. CDR3 nucleotide sequence: TGTGCCAGCAGCGGGACTAGCGGGAGGGCCGCAGGGGAGCTGTTTTTT. This gives the protein CASSGTSGRAAGELFF.

The chain is built from TRBV9 and TRBJ2-1; no clear D gene. Trimming cost V 0 bases and J 8 bases, with 6 bases left between them. The CDR3 spans 12 residues. Germline V gene lookup returns CDR1 SGDLS and CDR2 YYNGEE. The DNA of the CDR3 is TGTGCCAGCAGCGTAGGGGGTTATGAGCAGTTCTTC. Translating it yields CASSVGGYEQFF.

V usage is TRBV6-5 and J usage is TRBJ2-7; no clear D gene. V was clipped by 4 bases and J by 0 bases, with 10 bases between them. The CDR3 sequence is 14 residues long. Germline values: CDR1 MNHEY, CDR2 SVGAGI. CDR3 residues: CASSLDLSSYEQYF. For the CDR3, the DNA is TGTGCCAGCAGTTTGGATTTAAGCTCCTACGAGCAGTACTTC.

The chain is built from TRBV12-3 or TRBV12-4 and TRBJ1-2; D remains unclear. V was shortened by 4 bases and J by 8 bases, with 11 bases between the two germline ends. CDR3 size: 12 residues. The DNA for the CDR3 is TGTGCCAGCAGTTGGGAGGGATACGGCTACACCTTC. Amino acid sequence: CASSWEGYGYTF.

The chain has TRBV12-3 or TRBV12-4 and TRBJ1-2; 9 nucleotides match TRBD1. The CDR3 length is 14 residues. Germline trimming cut 3 bases from V and 8 bases from J; bases unmatched to any gene: 7. In DNA, the CDR3 is TGTGCCAGCAGTTTCGGGACAGGGAACGGCGGCTACACCTTC. It codes for CASSFGTGNGGYTF.

This clonotype occurred once. The rearrangement uses TRBV28 and TRBJ2-3, with 8 bases aligning to TRBD2. There are 15 residues in the CDR3. V shed 3 bases, J shed 3 bases, and the junction held 5 bases outside the gene matches. The V gene's germline CDR1 is MDHEN and CDR2 SYDVKM. CDR3: CASSFAASGTDTQYF. The CDR3 DNA reads TGTGCCAGCAGTTTCGCGGCTAGCGGGACAGATACGCAGTATTTT.

The gene calls are TRBV2 and TRBJ2-7, with a possible D match to TRBD1 (5 bases). The CDR3 runs to 12 residues. Looked up from germline, CDR1 is SNHLY and CDR2 is FYNNEI. V was pared by 7 bases and J by 5 bases, with 12 bases between. The CDR3 protein is CASNQGRHEQYF. The DNA for the CDR3 is TGTGCCAGCAACCAGGGTCGGCACGAGCAGTACTTC.

This clonotype was found a few times. The chain combines TRBV6-2 or TRBV6-3 with TRBJ1-2; perhaps TRBD1 as D (6 bases). Trimming pared 2 bases from V and 7 bases from J, leaving 11 bases between. Germline CDR1 and CDR2: MNHEY and SVGEGT. The CDR3 covers 13 residues. This chain's CDR3 is CASSYAQGLGYTF. CDR3 DNA sequence: TGTGCCAGCAGTTACGCTCAGGGGCTTGGCTACACCTTC.

The rearrangement uses TRBV29-1 and TRBJ1-1; D perhaps matches TRBD1 (6 bases). CDR3 length equals 13 residues. Trimming removed 5 bases at V and 9 bases at J, with 19 bases between. Germline V gives CDR1 SQVTM, CDR2 ANQGSEA. This chain's CDR3 is CSVIPRGGAKAFF. The CDR3 DNA reads TGCAGCGTTATCCCAAGGGGGGGTGCAAAAGCTTTCTTT. The full variable domain, with the rest looked up from reference TRBV29-1 and TRBJ1-1, is SAVISQKPSRDICQRGTSLTIQCQVDSQVTMMFWYRQQPGQSLTLIATANQGSEATYESGFVIDKFPISRPNLTFSTLTVSNMSPEDSSIYLCSVIPRGGAKAFFGQGTRLTVV.

The CDR3 protein is CASSLGTLLTGNTEAFF. CDR3 nucleotides: TGTGCCAGCAGCTTGGGTACTCTTTTAACCGGGAACACTGAAGCTTTCTTT. This chain links TRBV5-4 with TRBJ1-1, with unresolved D. V lost 0 bases and J 1 base, leaving 16 bases between the germline ends. This CDR3 has 17 amino acids. In germline, CDR1 is SGHNT, CDR2 YYREEE (reference sequence).

This chain uses TRBV12-3 or TRBV12-4 with TRBJ2-1; D ambiguous. Deletions cut 3 bases from V and 3 bases from J, with 6 bases between. The CDR3 is 13 residues long. CDR3: CASSFTNYNEQFF. CDR3 nucleotide sequence: TGTGCCAGCAGTTTCACTAACTACAATGAGCAGTTCTTC.